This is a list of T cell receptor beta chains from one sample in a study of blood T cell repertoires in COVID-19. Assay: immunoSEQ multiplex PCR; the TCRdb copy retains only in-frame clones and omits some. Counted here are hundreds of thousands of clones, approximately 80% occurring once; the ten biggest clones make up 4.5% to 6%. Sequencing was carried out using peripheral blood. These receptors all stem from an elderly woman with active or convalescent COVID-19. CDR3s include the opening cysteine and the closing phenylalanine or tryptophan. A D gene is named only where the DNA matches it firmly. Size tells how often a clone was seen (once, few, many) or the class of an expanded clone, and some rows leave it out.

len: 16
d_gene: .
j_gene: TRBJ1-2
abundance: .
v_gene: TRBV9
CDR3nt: TGTGCCAGCAGCGATCCAAACCTCAGGGGCCCCAGGGGCTACACCTTC
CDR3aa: CASSDPNLRGPRGYTF

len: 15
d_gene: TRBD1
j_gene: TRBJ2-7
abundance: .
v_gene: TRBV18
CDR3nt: TGTGCCAGCTCACCAGGGACAGGGGGCGGCCTCGAGCAGTACTTC
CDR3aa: CASSPGTGGGLEQYF

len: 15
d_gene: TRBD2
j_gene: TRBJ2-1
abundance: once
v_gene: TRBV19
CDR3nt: TGTGCCAGTAGTAAAGGACTAGCGGGATACAATGAGCAGTTCTTC
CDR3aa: CASSKGLAGYNEQFF

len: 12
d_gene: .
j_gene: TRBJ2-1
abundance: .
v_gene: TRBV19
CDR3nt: TGTGCCAGTAGTACAAATTACAATGAGCAGTTCTTC
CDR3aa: CASSTNYNEQFF

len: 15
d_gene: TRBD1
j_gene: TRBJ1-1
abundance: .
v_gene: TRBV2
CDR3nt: TGTGCCAGCAGTATCGAGGGGGCTGTGAACACTGAAGCTTTCTTT
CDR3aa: CASSIEGAVNTEAFF

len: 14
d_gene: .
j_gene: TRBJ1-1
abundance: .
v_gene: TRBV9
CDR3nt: TGTGCCAGCAGCGTAGCGCGGGGGGGCACTGAAGCTTTCTTT
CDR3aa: CASSVARGGTEAFF

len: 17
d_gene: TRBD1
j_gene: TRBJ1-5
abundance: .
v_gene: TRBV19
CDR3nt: TGTGCCAGTAGTCGACGGGGCGGCAGGGGGCAGGATCAGCCCCAGCATTTT
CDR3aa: CASSRRGGRGQDQPQHF

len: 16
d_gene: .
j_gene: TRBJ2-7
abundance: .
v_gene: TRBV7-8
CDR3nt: TGTGCCAGCAGCTTAGGCCCAGCGCCCCTCTCCTACGAGCAGTACTTC
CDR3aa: CASSLGPAPLSYEQYF

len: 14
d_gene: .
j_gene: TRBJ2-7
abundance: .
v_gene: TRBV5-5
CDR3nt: TGTGCCAGCAGCCTCCCGGTGGGAGGTGCCGAGCAGTACTTC
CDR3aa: CASSLPVGGAEQYF

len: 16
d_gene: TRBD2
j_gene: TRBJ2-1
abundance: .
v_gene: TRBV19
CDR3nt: TGTGCCAGTAGTGGCCGCCCCAGCGGGGGAGCCACGTCGCAGTTCTTC
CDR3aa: CASSGRPSGGATSQFF

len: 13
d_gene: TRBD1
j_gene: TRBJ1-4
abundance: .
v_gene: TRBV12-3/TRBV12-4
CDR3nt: TGTGCCAGCAAACGGACAGGGGTGGAAAAACTGTTTTTT
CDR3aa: CASKRTGVEKLFF

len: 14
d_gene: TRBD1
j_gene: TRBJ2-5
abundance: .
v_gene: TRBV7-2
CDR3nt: TGTGCCAGCAGCAAGACAGGGGCAGGGGAGACCCAGTACTTC
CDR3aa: CASSKTGAGETQYF

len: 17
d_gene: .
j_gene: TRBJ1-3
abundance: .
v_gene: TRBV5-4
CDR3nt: TGTGCCAGCAGCTCAGGAGCGGGGGGCGCGTCTGGAAACACCATATATTTT
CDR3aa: CASSSGAGGASGNTIYF

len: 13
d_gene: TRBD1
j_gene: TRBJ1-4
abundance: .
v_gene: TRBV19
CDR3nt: TGTGCCAGTAGTTGGGGGACAGGAGAAAAACTGTTTTTT
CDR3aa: CASSWGTGEKLFF

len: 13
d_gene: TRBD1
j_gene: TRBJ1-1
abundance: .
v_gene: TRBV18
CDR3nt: TGTGCCAGCTCACCTACAGGGGGAAATGAAGCTTTCTTT
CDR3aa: CASSPTGGNEAFF

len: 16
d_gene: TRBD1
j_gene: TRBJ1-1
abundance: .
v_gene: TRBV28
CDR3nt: TGTGCCAGCAGTATCGAAAACAGGGGGAAGAGCCCTGAAGCTTTCTTT
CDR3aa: CASSIENRGKSPEAFF

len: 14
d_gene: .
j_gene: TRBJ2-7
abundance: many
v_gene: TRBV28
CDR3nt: TGTGCCAGCAGTTTGTCCAGGCCGACCTACGAGCAGTACTTC
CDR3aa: CASSLSRPTYEQYF

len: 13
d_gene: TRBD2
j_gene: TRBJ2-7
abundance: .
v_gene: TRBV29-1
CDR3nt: TGCAGCGTCGCCCCCCGAGCGGGGAACGAGCAGTACTTC
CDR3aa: CSVAPRAGNEQYF

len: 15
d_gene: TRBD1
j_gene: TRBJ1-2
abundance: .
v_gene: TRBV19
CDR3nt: TGTGCCAGTAGAGGAGCCGGGACAGGGAGTCGTGGCTACACCTTC
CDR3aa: CASRGAGTGSRGYTF

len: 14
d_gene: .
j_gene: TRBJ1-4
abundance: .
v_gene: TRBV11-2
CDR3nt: TGTGCCAGCAGCTTGGAGGGAAGGGGCGAAAAACTGTTTTTT
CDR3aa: CASSLEGRGEKLFF

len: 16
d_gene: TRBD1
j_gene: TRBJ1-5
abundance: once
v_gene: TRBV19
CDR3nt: TGTGCCAGTAGTAGTGACAGGGTGTATAGCAATCAGCCCCAGCATTTT
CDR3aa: CASSSDRVYSNQPQHF

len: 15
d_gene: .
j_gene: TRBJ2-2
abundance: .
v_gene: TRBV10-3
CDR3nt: TGTGCCATCAGGAAACAGGGTCCGAACACCGGGGAGCTGTTTTTT
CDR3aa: CAIRKQGPNTGELFF

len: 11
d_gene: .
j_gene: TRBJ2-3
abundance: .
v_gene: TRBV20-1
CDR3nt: TGCAGTGCTAGGACATCAGATACGCAGTATTTT
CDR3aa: CSARTSDTQYF

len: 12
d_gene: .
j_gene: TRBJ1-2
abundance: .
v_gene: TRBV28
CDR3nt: TGTGCCAGCAGTTTTCCCGGGACAAGCTACACCTTC
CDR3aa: CASSFPGTSYTF

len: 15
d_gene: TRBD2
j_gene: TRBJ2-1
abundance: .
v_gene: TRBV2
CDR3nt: TGTGCCAGCAGTGAAGTAGGGCTAGCGGGCAATGAGCAGTTCTTC
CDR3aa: CASSEVGLAGNEQFF

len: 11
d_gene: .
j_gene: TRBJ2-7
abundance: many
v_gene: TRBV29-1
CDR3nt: TGCAGCGTGGTGGGCAGGTACGAGCAGTACTTC
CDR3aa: CSVVGRYEQYF

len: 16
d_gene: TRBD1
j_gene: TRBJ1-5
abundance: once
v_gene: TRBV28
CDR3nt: TGTGCCAGCAGTACCCGGACAGGGGGATACAATCAGCCCCAGCATTTT
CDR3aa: CASSTRTGGYNQPQHF

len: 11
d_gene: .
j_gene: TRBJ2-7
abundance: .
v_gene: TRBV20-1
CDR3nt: TGCAGTGCTAGTAGTGAGTACGAGCAGTACTTC
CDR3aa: CSASSEYEQYF

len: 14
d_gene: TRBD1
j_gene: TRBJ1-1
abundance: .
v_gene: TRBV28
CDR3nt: TGTGCCAGCACCCGAGGGACAGGGAACACTGAAGCTTTCTTT
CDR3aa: CASTRGTGNTEAFF

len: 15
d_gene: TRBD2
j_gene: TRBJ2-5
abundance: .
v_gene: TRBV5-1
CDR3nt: TGCGCCAGCAGCTTGATAGCGGGGGCGGGTGAGACCCAGTACTTC
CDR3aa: CASSLIAGAGETQYF

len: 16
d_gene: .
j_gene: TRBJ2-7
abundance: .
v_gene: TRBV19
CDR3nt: TGTGCCAGTAGTATAACGTACACCGGGACATATTACGAGCAGTACTTC
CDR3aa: CASSITYTGTYYEQYF

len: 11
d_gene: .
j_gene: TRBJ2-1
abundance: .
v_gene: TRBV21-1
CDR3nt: TGTGCCAGCAGAGTGGGGCATGAGCAGTTCTTC
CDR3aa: CASRVGHEQFF

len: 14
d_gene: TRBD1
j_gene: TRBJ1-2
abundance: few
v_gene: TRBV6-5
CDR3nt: TGTGCCAGCAGTTACCTCAGGGGGTCGGCCGGCTACACCTTC
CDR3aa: CASSYLRGSAGYTF

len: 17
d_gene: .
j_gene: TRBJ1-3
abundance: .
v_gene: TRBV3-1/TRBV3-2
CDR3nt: TGTGCCAGCAGCCAAGATATAATCGGGTACTCTGGAAACACCATATATTTT
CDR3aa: CASSQDIIGYSGNTIYF

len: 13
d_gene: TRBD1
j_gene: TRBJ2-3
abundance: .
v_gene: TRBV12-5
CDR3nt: TGTGCTAGTGGCCAGGGGGCCGCAGATACGCAGTATTTT
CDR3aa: CASGQGAADTQYF

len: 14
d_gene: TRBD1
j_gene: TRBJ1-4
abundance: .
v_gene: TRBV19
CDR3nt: TGTGCCAGTAGTATTCCGGGACAGACAATGAGACTGTTTTTT
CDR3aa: CASSIPGQTMRLFF

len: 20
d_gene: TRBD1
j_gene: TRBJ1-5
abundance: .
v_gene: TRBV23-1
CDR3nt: TGCGCCAGCAGTCGCTCTTCGGACAGGCTATGGGGATATAGCAATCAGCCCCAGCATTTT
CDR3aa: CASSRSSDRLWGYSNQPQHF

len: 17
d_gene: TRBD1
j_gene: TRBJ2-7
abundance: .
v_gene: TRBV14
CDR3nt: TGTGCCAGCAGCCGGCGCGGTGGGCCAGGGGGAGCCTACGAGCAGTACTTC
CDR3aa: CASSRRGGPGGAYEQYF

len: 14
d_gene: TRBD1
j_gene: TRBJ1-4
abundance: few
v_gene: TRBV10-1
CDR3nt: TGCGCCAGCAGCGCCGGGACAGGGGGTGAAAAACTGTTTTTT
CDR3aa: CASSAGTGGEKLFF

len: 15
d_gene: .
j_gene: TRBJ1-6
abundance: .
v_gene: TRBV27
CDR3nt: TGTGCCAGCAGTCTTACCCCCGCGGGTAATTCACCCCTCCACTTT
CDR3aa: CASSLTPAGNSPLHF

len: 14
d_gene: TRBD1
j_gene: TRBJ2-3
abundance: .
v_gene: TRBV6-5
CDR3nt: TGTGCCAGCAGTTACTCGAACAGGGGAGATACGCAGTATTTT
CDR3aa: CASSYSNRGDTQYF

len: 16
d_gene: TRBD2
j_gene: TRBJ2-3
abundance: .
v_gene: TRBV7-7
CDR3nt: TGTGCCAGCAGCCATGGACTAGCGGGGAGTGAGGATACGCAGTATTTT
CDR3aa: CASSHGLAGSEDTQYF

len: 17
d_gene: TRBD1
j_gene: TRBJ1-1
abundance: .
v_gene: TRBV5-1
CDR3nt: TGCGCCAGCAGCTTGGTTGGGACAGGGAGTTTGGACACTGAAGCTTTCTTT
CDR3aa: CASSLVGTGSLDTEAFF

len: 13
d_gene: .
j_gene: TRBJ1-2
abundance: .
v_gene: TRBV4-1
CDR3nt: TGCGCCAGCAGCCAAGTTCCTCCCTATGGCTACACCTTC
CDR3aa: CASSQVPPYGYTF

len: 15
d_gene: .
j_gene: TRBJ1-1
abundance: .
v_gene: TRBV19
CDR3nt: TGTGCCAGTAGTATTCAGGGCAGCCGCAACACTGAAGCTTTCTTT
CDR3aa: CASSIQGSRNTEAFF

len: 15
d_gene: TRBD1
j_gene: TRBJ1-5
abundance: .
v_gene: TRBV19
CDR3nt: TGTGCCAGTAGTATTCTTCTGGGACAGAATCAGCCCCAGCATTTT
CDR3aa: CASSILLGQNQPQHF

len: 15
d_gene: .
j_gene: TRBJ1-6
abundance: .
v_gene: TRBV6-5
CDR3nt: TGTGCCAGCAGTTTAGCAGATTTCTATAATTCACCCCTCCACTTT
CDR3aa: CASSLADFYNSPLHF

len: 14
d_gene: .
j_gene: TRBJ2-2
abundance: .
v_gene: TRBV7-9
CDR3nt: TGTGCCAGCAGCTTATTGCTAGAGGCCGGGGAGCTGTTTTTT
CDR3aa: CASSLLLEAGELFF

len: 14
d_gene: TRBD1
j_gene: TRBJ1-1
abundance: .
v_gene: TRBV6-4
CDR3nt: TGTGCCAGCAGTGCCGCGACAGGGACCACTGAAGCTTTCTTT
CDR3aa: CASSAATGTTEAFF

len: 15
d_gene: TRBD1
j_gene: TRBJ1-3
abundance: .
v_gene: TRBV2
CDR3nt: TGTGCCAGCGGGACAGGGAGCTTGTCCGGAAACACCATATATTTT
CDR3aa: CASGTGSLSGNTIYF

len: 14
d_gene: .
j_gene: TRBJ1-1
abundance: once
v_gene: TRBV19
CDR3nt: TGTGCCAGTAGTTTCACCGGGAGCCCCATTGAAGCTTTCTTT
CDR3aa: CASSFTGSPIEAFF

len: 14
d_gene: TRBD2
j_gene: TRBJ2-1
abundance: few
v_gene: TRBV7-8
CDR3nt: TGTGCCAGCAGAGTCAGCGGGGGGGCCGGTGAGCAGTTCTTC
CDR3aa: CASRVSGGAGEQFF

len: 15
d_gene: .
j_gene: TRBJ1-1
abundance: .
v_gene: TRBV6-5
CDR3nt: TGTGCCAGCAGTCCGCGCCCACAAACTAGGGAGGTGGCTTTCTTT
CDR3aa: CASSPRPQTREVAFF

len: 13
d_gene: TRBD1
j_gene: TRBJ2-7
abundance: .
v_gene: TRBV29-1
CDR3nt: TGCAGCACCCGGCCCCAGGGGGCGACCGAGCAGTACTTC
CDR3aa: CSTRPQGATEQYF

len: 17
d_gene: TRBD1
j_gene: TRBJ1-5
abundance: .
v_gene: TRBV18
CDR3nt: TGTGCCAGCTCACCACAACTCAGGGGGGCTAGCGATCAGCCCCAGCATTTT
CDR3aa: CASSPQLRGASDQPQHF